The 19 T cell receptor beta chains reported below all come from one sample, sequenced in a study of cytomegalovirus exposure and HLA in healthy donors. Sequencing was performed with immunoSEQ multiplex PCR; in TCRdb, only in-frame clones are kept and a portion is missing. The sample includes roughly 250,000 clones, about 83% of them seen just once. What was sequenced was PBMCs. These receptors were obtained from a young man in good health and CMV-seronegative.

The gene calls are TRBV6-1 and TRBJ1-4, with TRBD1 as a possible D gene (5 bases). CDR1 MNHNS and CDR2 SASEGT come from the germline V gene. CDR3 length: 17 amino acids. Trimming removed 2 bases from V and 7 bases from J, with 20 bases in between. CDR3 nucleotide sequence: TGTGCCAGCAGTGAATCGTTACGGGGGGTAGTAGGTGAAAAACTGTTTTTT. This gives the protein CASSESLRGVVGEKLFF.

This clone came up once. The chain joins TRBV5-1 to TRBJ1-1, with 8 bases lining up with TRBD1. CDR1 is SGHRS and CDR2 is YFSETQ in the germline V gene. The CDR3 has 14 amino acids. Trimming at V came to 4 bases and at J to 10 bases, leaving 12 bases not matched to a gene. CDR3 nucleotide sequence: TGCGCCAGCAGCCAGGGACAGGCCAACGGGGGAGCTTTCTTT. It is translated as CASSQGQANGGAFF.

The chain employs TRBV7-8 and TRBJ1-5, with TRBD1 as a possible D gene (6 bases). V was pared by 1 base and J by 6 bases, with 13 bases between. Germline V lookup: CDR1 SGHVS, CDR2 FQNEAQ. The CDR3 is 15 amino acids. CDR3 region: CASSLEAGAGQPQHF. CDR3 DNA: TGTGCCAGCAGCTTAGAGGCAGGGGCAGGTCAGCCCCAGCATTTT.

CDR3 DNA sequence: TGCAGTGCTAGAGAAACAGGGGATTTATTCTTT. Residues: CSARETGDLFF. The genes are TRBV20-1 and TRBJ1-1; TRBD1 agrees at 7 bases. This CDR3 has 11 residues. CDR1 and CDR2 (germline): DFQATT, SNEGSKA (reference sequence). With V trimmed by 0 bases and J by 14 bases, 6 bases remained unmatched.

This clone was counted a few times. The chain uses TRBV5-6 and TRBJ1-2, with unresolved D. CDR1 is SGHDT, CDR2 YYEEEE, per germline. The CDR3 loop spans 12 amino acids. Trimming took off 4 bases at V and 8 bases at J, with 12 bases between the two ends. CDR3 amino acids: CASSDWEDGYTF. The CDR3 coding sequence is TGTGCCAGCAGCGACTGGGAGGACGGCTACACCTTC.

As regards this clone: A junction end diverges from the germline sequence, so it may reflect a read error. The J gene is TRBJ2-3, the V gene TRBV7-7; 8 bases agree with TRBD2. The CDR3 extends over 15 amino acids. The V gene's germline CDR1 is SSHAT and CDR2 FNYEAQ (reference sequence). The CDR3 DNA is TGTGCTAGCAGCTTACGGGGGGGCCTCACAGATACGCAGTATTTT. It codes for CASSLRGGLTDTQYF.

The CDR3 region is CAWGRQELFYGYTF. In nucleotides, the CDR3 is TGTGCCTGGGGTCGACAGGAGTTGTTCTATGGCTACACCTTC. The chain uses TRBV30 and TRBJ1-2; weak D call: TRBD1 (6 bases). The germline gives CDR1 GTSNPN, CDR2 SVGIG (reference sequence). This CDR3 comprises 14 residues. V lost 5 bases, J lost 4 bases, and 17 bases lay in between.

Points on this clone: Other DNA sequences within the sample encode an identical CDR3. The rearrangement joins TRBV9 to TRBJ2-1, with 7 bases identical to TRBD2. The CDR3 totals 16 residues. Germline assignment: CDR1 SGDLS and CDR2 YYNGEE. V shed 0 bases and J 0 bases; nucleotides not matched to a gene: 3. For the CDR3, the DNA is TGTGCCAGCAGCGTAGTCGGCGGGAGCTCCTACAATGAGCAGTTCTTC. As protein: CASSVVGGSSYNEQFF.

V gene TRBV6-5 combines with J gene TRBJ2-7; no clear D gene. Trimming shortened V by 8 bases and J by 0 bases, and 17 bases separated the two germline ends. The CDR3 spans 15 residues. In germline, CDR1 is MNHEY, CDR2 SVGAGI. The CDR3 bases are TGTGCCAGCTCAACCCGAAGTTACGGCTCCTACGAGCAGTACTTC. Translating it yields CASSTRSYGSYEQYF.

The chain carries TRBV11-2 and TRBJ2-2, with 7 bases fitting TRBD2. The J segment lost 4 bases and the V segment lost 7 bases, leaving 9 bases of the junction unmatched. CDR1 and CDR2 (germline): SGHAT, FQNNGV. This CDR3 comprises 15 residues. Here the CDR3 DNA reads TGTGCCAGCACCCAGCGGGGTTGGGGCACCGGGGAGCTGTTTTTT. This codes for CASTQRGWGTGELFF. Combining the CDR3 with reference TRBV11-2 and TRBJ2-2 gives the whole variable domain EAGVAQSPRYKIIEKRQSVAFWCNPISGHATLYWYQQILGQGPKLLIQFQNNGVVDDSQLPKDRFSAERLKGVDSTLKIQPAKLEDSAVYLCASTQRGWGTGELFFGEGSRLTVL.

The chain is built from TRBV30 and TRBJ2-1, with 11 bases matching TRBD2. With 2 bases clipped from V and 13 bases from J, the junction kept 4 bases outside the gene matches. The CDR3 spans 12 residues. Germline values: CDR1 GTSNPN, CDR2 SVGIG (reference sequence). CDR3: CAWSSTSGIQFF. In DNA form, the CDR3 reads TGTGCCTGGAGTTCGACTAGCGGGATACAGTTCTTC.

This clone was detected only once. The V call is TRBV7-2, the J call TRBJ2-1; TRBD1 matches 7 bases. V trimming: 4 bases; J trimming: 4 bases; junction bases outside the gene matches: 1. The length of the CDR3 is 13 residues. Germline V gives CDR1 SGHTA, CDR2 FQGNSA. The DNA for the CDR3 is TGTGCCAGCAGCTCGGGACAGTACAATGAGCAGTTCTTC. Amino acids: CASSSGQYNEQFF.

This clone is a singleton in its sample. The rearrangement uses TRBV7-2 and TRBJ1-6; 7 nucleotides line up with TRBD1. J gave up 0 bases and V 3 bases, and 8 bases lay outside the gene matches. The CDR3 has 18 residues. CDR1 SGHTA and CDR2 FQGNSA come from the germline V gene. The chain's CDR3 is CASSFTGVYSSYNSPLHF. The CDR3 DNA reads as TGTGCCAGCAGCTTTACAGGGGTCTACAGCTCCTATAATTCACCCCTCCACTTT.

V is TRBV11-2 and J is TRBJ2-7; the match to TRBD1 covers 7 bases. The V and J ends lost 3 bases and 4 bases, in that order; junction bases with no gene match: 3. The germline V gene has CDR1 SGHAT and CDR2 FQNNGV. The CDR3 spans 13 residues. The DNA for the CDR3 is TGTGCCAGCAGCTTCGGGACAGAATACGAGCAGTACTTC. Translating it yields CASSFGTEYEQYF.

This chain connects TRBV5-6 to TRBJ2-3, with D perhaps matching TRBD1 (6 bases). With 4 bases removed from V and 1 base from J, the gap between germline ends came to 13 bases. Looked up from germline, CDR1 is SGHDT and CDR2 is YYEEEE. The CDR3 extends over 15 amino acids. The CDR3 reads CASSPETGGTDTQYF. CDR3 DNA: TGTGCCAGCAGCCCGGAGACAGGAGGCACAGATACGCAGTATTTT. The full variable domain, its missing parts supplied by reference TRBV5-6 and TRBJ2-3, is DAGVTQSPTHLIKTRGQQVTLRCSPKSGHDTVSWYQQALGQGPQFIFQYYEEEERQRGNFPDRFSGHQFPNYSSELNVNALLLGDSALYLCASSPETGGTDTQYFGPGTRLTVL.

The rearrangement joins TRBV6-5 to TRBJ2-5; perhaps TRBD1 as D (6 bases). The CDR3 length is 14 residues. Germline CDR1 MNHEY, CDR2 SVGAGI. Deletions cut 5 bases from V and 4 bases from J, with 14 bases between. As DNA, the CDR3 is TGTGCCAGCAGTCCACCGGACAGAGCAGAGACCCAGTACTTC. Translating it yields CASSPPDRAETQYF.

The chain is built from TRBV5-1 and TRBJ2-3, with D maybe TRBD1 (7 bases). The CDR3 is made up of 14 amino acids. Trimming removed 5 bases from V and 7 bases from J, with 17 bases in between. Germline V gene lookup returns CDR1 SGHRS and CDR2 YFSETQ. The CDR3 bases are TGCGCCAGCAGGCAGGGGGGACCACAGCATACGCAGTATTTT. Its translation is CASRQGGPQHTQYF.

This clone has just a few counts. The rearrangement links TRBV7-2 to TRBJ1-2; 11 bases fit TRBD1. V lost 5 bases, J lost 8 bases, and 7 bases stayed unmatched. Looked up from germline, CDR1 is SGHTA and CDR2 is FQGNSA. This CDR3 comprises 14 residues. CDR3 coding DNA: TGTGCCAGCAGCACGGGACAGGGGGAGTTCGGCTACACCTTC. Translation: CASSTGQGEFGYTF. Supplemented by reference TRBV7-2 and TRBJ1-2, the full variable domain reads GAGVSQSPSNKVTEKGKDVELRCDPISGHTALYWYRQSLGQGLEFLIYFQGNSAPDKSGLPSDRFSAERTGGSVSTLTIQRTQQEDSAVYLCASSTGQGEFGYTFGSGTRLTVV.

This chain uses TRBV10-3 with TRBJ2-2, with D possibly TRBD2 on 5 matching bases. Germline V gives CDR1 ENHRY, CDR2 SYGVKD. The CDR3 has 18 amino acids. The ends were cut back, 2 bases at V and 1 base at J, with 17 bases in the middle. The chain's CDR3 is CAISEMSSFRKNTGELFF. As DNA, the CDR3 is TGTGCCATCAGTGAGATGTCTAGCTTCAGGAAGAACACCGGGGAGCTGTTTTTT.